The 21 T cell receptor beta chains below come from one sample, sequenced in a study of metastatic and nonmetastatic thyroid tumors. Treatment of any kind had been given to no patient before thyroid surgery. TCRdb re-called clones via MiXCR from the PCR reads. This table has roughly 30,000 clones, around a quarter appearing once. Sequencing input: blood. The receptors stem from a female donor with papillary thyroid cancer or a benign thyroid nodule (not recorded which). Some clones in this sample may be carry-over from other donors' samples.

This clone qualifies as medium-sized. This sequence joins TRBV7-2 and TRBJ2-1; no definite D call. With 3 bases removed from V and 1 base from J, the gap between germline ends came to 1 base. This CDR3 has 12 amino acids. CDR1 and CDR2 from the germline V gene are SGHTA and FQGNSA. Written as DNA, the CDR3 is TGTGCCAGCAGCTTTTCCTACAATGAGCAGTTCTTC. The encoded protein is CASSFSYNEQFF.

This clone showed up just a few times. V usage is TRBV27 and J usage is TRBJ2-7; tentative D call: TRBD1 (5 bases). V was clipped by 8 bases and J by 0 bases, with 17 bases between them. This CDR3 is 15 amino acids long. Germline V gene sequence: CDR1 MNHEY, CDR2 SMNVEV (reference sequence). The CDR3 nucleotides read TGTGCCAGCCGACCGCTTTGGGGCGACTCCTACGAGCAGTACTTC. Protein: CASRPLWGDSYEQYF.

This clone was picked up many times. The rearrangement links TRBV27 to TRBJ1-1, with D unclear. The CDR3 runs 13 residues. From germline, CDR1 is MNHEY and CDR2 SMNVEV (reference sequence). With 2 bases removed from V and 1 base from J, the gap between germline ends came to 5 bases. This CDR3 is CASSLMKNTEAFF. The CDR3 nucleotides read TGTGCCAGCAGTTTAATGAAGAACACTGAAGCTTTCTTT.

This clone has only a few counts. CDR3 in DNA: TGTGCCAGCTCTGGAACATATAGCAATCAGCCCCAGCATTTT. It translates to CASSGTYSNQPQHF. The chain combines TRBV6-1 with TRBJ1-5, with D unclear. Trimming removed 8 bases at V and 0 bases at J, with 11 bases between. CDR1 MNHNS and CDR2 SASEGT come from the germline V gene. The CDR3 contains 14 residues.

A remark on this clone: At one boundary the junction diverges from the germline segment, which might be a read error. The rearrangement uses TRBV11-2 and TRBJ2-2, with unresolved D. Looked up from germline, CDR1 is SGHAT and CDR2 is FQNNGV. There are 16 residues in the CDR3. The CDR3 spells CVSSPRKVPNTGELFF. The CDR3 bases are TGTGTCAGCAGCCCCAGGAAGGTCCCGAACACCGGGGAGCTGTTTTTT.

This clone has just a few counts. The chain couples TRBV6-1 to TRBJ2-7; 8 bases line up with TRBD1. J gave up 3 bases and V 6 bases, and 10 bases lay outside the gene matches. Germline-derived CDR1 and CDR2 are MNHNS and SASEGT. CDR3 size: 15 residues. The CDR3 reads CASRRTGISFYEQYF. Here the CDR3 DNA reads TGTGCCAGCAGACGGACAGGGATATCCTTCTACGAGCAGTACTTC.

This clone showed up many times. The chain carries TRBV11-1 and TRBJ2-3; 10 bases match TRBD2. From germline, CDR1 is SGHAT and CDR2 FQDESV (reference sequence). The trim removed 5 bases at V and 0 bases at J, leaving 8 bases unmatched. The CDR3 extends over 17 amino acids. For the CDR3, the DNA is TGTGCCAGCAGCCCCAGCGGGAGGGCTACGAGCACAGATACGCAGTATTTT. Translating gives CASSPSGRATSTDTQYF.

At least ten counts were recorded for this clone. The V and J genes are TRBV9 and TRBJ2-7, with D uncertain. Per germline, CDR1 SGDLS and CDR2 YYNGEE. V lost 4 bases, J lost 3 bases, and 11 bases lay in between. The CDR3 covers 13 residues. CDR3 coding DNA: TGTGCCAGCAGCCTAAACGACAACTACGAGCAGTACTTC. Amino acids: CASSLNDNYEQYF. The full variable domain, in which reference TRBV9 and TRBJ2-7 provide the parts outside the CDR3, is DSGVTQTPKHLITATGQRVTLRCSPRSGDLSVYWYQQSLDQGLQFLIQYYNGEERAKGNILERFSAQQFPDLHSELNLSSLELGDSALYFCASSLNDNYEQYFGPGTRLTVT.

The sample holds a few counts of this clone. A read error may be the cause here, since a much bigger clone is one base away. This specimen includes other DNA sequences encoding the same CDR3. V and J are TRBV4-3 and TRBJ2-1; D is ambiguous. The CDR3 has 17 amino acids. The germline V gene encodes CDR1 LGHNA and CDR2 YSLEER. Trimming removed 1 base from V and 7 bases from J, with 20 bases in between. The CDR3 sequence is CASSQAPSISFYNEQFF. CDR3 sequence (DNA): TGCGCCAGCAGCCAAGCCCCCAGTATCTCTTTTTATAATGAGCAGTTCTTC.

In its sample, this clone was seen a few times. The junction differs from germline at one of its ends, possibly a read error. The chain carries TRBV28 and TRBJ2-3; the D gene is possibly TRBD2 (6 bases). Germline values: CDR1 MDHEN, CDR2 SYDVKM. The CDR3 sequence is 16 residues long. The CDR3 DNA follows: TGTGCCAGCAGTTTCACTAGCCGTAAGAGCACAGATATGCAGTATTTT. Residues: CASSFTSRKSTDMQYF.

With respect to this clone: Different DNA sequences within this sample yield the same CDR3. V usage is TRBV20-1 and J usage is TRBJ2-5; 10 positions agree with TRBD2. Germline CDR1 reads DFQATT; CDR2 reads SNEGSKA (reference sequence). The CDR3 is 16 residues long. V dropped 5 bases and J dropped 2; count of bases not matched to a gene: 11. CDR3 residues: CSAETGLARLQETQYF. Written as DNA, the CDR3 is TGCAGTGCTGAGACGGGACTAGCGAGACTACAAGAGACCCAGTACTTC.

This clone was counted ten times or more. CDR3 in DNA: TGTGCCACCAGCAGAGATCACAGGACACGGAACACTGAAGCTTTCTTT. This translates into CATSRDHRTRNTEAFF. The chain has TRBV15 and TRBJ1-1; perhaps TRBD1 as D (5 bases). The CDR3 runs to 16 residues. The germline V gene encodes CDR1 LNHNV and CDR2 YYDKDF (reference sequence). Deletions cut 0 bases from V and 1 base from J, with 12 bases between.

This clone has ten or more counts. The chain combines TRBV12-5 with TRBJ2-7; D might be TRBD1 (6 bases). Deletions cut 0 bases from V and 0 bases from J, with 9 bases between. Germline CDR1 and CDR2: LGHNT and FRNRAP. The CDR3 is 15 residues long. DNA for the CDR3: TGTGCTAGTGGTTTGGTACAGGGTCCCTCCTACGAGCAGTACTTC. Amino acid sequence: CASGLVQGPSYEQYF.

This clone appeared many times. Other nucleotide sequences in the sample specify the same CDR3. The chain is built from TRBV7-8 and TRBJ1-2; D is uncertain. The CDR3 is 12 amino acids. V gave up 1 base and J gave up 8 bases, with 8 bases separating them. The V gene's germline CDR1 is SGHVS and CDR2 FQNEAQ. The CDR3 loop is CASSLVGDGYTF. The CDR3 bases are TGTGCCAGCAGCTTAGTCGGTGACGGCTACACCTTC. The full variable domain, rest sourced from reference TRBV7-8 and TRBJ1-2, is GAGVSQSPRYKVAKRGQDVALRCDPISGHVSLFWYQQALGQGPEFLTYFQNEAQLDKSGLPSDRFFAERPEGSVSTLKIQRTQQEDSAVYLCASSLVGDGYTFGSGTRLTVV.

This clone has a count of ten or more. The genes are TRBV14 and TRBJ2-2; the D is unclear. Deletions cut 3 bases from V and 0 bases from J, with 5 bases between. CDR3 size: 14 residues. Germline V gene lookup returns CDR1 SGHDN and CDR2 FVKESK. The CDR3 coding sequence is TGTGCCAGCAGCCAGACACCGAACACCGGGGAGCTGTTTTTT. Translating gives CASSQTPNTGELFF.

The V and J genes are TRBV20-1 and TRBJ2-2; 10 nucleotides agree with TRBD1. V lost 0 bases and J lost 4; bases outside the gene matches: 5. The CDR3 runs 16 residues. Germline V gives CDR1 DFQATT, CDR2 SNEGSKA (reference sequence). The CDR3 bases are TGCAGTGCTAGAGATCGACAGGGGGCGGGCACCGGGGAGCTGTTTTTT. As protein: CSARDRQGAGTGELFF.

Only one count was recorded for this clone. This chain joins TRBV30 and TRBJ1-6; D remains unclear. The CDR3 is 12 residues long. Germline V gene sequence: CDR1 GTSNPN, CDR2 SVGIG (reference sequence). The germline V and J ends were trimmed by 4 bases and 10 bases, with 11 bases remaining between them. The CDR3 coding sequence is TGTGCCTGGATTAGACTGGCGTCACCCCTCCACTTT. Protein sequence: CAWIRLASPLHF.

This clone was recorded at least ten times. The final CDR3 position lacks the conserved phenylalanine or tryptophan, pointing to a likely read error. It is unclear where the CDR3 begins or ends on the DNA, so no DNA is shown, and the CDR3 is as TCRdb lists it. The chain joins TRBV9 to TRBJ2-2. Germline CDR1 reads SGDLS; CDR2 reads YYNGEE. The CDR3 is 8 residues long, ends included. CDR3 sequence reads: CASSVAGR.

This CDR3 reads CAWSQGTEYYGANVLTF. In nucleotides, the CDR3 is TGTGCCTGGAGTCAAGGGACAGAGTATTATGGGGCCAACGTCCTGACTTTC. The V and J genes are TRBV30 and TRBJ2-6, with 7 bases aligning to TRBD1. The CDR3 sequence is 17 residues long. Germline CDR1 is GTSNPN and CDR2 is SVGIG (reference sequence). Trimming cost V 2 bases and J 3 bases; bases outside gene matches: 10.

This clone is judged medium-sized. The CDR3 sequence: CASSLEWGRFYNEQFF. CDR3 DNA sequence: TGTGCCAGCAGCTTAGAATGGGGCAGATTCTACAATGAGCAGTTCTTC. The rearrangement joins TRBV11-2 to TRBJ2-1; D possibly corresponds to TRBD1 (5 bases). CDR1 and CDR2 from the germline V gene are SGHAT and FQNNGV. Trimming removed 0 bases at V and 3 bases at J, with 12 bases between. The CDR3 covers 16 residues.

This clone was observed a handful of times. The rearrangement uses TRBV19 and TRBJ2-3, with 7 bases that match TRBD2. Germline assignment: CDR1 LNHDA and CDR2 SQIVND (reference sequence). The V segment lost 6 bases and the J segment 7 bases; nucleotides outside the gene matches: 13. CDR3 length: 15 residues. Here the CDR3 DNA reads TGTGCCAGTAGCCAATCGGGGGGACGCACCTATACGCAGTATTTT. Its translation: CASSQSGGRTYTQYF.